This passage covers 8 T cell receptor beta chains from one sample sequenced in a study of T cell clones after liver transplantation. Sequenced by immunoSEQ multiplex PCR; TCRdb stores in-frame clones only, minus some. The table includes tens of thousands of clones, under 90% detected once. Sequences were derived from CD4+ T cells from blood, sampled 12 months after liver transplant. These receptor sequences come from a human patient who received a liver transplant. These T cells may partly come from the graft donor.

The chain employs TRBV5-1 and TRBJ1-2; a weak D match, TRBD1 (5 bases). CDR1 is SGHRS and CDR2 is YFSETQ in the germline V gene. This CDR3 has 13 residues. Trimming pared 7 bases from V and 5 bases from J, leaving 15 bases between. The CDR3 region has the DNA TGCGCCAGCGGGTCGGGGGATCCTTATGGCTACACCTTC. Translated, it gives CASGSGDPYGYTF. Looking up the rest from reference TRBV5-1 and TRBJ1-2 gives the full variable domain: KAGVTQTPRYLIKTRGQQVTLSCSPISGHRSVSWYQQTPGQGLQFLFEYFSETQRNKGNFPGRFSGRQFSNSRSEMNVSTLELGDSALYLCASGSGDPYGYTFGSGTRLTVV.

The rearrangement uses TRBV5-4 and TRBJ2-7; tentatively, D is TRBD2 (6 bases). The CDR3 runs to 16 residues. Trimming took 0 bases from V and 0 from J, leaving 13 bases between them. The germline V gene encodes CDR1 SGHNT and CDR2 YYREEE (reference sequence). This CDR3 is CASSLGGSGSSYEQYF. In nucleotides, the CDR3 is TGTGCCAGCAGCTTGGGGGGTAGCGGCTCCTCCTACGAGCAGTACTTC.

The chain links TRBV2 to TRBJ1-1; D unclear. Trimming removed 11 bases from V and 1 base from J, with 14 bases in between. CDR3 length equals 13 residues. The germline CDR1 and CDR2 sequences are SNHLY and FYNNEI. CDR3: CAGTTRWNTEAFF. Written as DNA, the CDR3 is TGTGCCGGTACCACCCGGTGGAACACTGAAGCTTTCTTT.

The chain employs TRBV5-1 and TRBJ2-3; D uncertain. CDR3 length equals 16 residues. V shed 4 bases and J shed 4 bases, with 19 bases lying between them. Germline CDR1 reads SGHRS; CDR2 reads YFSETQ. CDR3 amino acids: CASSPGPQNLADTQYF. In nucleotides, the CDR3 is TGCGCCAGCAGCCCCGGACCTCAGAACCTCGCAGATACGCAGTATTTT.

This sequence joins TRBV5-1 and TRBJ2-7; D not certain. The germline V gene has CDR1 SGHRS and CDR2 YFSETQ. Trimming pared 0 bases from V and 3 bases from J, leaving 16 bases between. There are 16 residues in the CDR3. The CDR3 DNA reads as TGCGCCAGCAGCTTGGGGCCCCCCGCCCCGAGCTACGAGCAGTACTTC. Its protein product is CASSLGPPAPSYEQYF.

The chain recombines TRBV5-6 with TRBJ1-3; D is unresolved. The V gene's germline CDR1 is SGHDT and CDR2 YYEEEE. The germline V and J ends were trimmed by 1 base and 0 bases, with 14 bases remaining between them. The CDR3 covers 17 residues. The CDR3 DNA sequence: TGTGCCAGCAGCTTGAGCCTTTCTTCGAGCTCTGGAAACACCATATATTTT. Protein sequence: CASSLSLSSSSGNTIYF.

As to this clone: The same CDR3 also results from other DNA sequences found in this sample. The rearrangement links TRBV5-4 to TRBJ1-1; weak D call: TRBD1 (5 bases). V gave up 4 bases and J gave up 2 bases, with 9 bases separating them. CDR1 and CDR2 from the germline V gene are SGHNT and YYREEE (reference sequence). CDR3 length: 13 residues. Written as DNA, the CDR3 is TGTGCCAGCAGCCCAGACAGTAACACTGAAGCTTTCTTT. It translates to CASSPDSNTEAFF.

The chain employs TRBV9 and TRBJ2-7, with 7 nucleotides matching TRBD2. Germline V CDR1 and CDR2: SGDLS, YYNGEE. V shed 0 bases, J shed 2 bases, and the junction held 5 bases outside the gene matches. The CDR3 loop spans 15 amino acids. CDR3 nucleotide sequence: TGTGCCAGCAGCGTAGGTGTAGCGGGTCCCTACGAGCAGTACTTC. Translated, it gives CASSVGVAGPYEQYF.